This T cell receptor beta chain was captured by sequencing in a study of blood T cell repertoires in COVID-19. Original handling: Nucleated cell counts were estimated from reference gene primer amplification. Libraries were prepared by immunoSEQ multiplex PCR; TCRdb keeps only in-frame clonotypes and omits some of them. From that table come the V and J calls and clone size; the DNA was used to work out D and trimming. The sample holds some 180,000 clones, approximately 80% seen once. Looked up from germline, CDR1 is SNHLY and CDR2 is FYNNEI. The CDR3 runs to 17 residues. Trimming at V came to 6 bases and at J to 2 bases, leaving 12 bases not matched to a gene.

Sequenced material: peripheral blood. The chain couples TRBV2 to TRBJ2-1; 8 positions match TRBD2. The TCR originated in a woman older than 75 with COVID-19, enrolled during active disease. Here the CDR3 reads CASSLSLAGPPYNEQFF. In DNA form, the CDR3 reads TGTGCCAGCAGCCTGTCTTTAGCGGGACCGCCCTACAATGAGCAGTTCTTC.